This T cell receptor beta chain was observed in a study of CD8+ T cells in alopecia areata. Extracted RNA was reverse transcribed into cDNA, the sequencing template. Measured with immunoSEQ multiplex PCR; TCRdb has only the in-frame clones, and not every one. The sample lists approximately 280,000 clones; 55% to 70% were seen once. CDR3 length equals 15 residues. V was cut by 8 bases and J by 5 bases, with 19 bases left in between. Notes on the study in general: The study also sequences resident alphabeta T cells of normal skin in scalp samples.

This clone was seen more than once but under ten times. What it binds is unknown. Described treatment: oral pan-JAK inhibitor, 5-10 mg twice daily. Researchers took lesional scalp punch biopsies and peripheral blood from people who were alopecia areata patients. V and J are TRBV23-1 and TRBJ2-1, with D possibly matching TRBD2 (6 bases). TRBV23-1 is an ORF for which the function is uncertain. The clonotype comes from a human donor with alopecia areata. Sequenced here: CD4+ T cells sorted from blood, sampled at week 24, from a patient treated with tofacitinib. CDR3: CASADTGGRDNEQFF. The CDR3 DNA sequence: TGCGCCAGCGCCGATACCGGGGGAAGGGACAATGAGCAGTTCTTC.